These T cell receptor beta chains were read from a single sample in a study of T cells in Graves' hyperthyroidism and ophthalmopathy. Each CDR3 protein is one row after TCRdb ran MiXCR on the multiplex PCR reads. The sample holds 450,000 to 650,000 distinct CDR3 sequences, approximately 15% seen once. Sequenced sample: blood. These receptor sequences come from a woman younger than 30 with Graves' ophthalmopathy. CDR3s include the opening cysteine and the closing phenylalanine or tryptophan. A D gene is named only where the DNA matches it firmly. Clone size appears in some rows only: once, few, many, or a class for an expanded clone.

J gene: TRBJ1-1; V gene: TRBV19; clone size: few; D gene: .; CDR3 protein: CASTPASHTEAFF; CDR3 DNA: TGTGCCAGTACCCCGGCCTCCCACACTGAAGCTTTCTTT
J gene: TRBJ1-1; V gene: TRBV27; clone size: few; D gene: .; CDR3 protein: CASSSRRESLAFF; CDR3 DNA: TGTGCCAGCAGTTCCAGGCGGGAATCTCTGGCTTTCTTT
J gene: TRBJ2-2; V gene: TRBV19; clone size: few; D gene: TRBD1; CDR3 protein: CASHQDRERTGELFF; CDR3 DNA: TGTGCCAGTCATCAGGACAGGGAGAGGACCGGGGAGCTGTTTTTT
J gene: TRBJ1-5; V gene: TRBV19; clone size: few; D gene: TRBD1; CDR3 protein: CASKQGAVDQPQHF; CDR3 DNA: TGTGCCTCAAAACAGGGGGCCGTCGATCAGCCCCAGCATTTT
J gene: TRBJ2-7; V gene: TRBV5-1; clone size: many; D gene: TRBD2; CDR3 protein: CASSLLAGGSSYEQYF; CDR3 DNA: TGCGCCAGCAGCTTACTAGCGGGAGGCTCCTCCTACGAGCAGTACTTC
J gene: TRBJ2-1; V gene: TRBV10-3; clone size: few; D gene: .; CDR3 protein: CAIRKTGEGYNEQFF; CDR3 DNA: TGTGCCATCAGGAAAACAGGGGAGGGCTACAATGAGCAGTTCTTC
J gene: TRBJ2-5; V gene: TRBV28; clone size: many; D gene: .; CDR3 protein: CASSFGGAGTQYF; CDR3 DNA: TGTGCCAGCAGCTTTGGGGGTGCGGGGACCCAGTACTTC
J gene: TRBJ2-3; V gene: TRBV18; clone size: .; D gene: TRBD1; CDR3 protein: CASSPPGQGATDTQYF; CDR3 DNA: TGTGCCAGCTCACCACCCGGACAGGGGGCTACAGATACGCAGTATTTT
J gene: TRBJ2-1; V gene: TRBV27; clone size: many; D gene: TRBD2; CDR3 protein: CASRASGGLSYNEQFF; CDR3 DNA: TGTGCCAGCAGGGCTAGCGGGGGGCTCTCCTACAATGAGCAGTTCTTC
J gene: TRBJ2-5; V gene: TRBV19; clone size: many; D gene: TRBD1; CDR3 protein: CASATGRGETQYF; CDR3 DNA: TGTGCCAGTGCGACAGGGCGAGGAGAGACCCAGTACTTC
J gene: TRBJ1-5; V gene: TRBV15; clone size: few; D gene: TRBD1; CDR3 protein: CATSRDHGQGAAQPQHF; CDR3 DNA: TGTGCCACCAGCAGAGACCACGGACAGGGGGCTGCTCAGCCCCAGCATTTT
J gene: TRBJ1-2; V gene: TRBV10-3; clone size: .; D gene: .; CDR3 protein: CAISSGQNYGYTF; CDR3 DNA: TGTGCCATCAGCTCCGGACAGAACTATGGCTACACCTTC
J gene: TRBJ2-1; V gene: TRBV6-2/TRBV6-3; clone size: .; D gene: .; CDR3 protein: CASSPTSEGGEQFF; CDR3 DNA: TGTGCCAGCAGCCCCACTAGCGAAGGGGGTGAGCAGTTCTTC
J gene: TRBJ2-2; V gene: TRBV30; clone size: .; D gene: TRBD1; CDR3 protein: CAWSGTGSAGELFF; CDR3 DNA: TGTGCCTGGTCAGGGACAGGGTCGGCCGGGGAGCTGTTTTTT
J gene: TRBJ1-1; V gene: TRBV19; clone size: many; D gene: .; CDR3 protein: CASSRHRPHGTEAFF; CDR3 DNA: TGTGCCAGTAGTAGACACAGGCCTCATGGGACTGAAGCTTTCTTT
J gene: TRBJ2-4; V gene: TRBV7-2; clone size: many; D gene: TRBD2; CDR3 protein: CASSPPTSVGAVAKNIQYF; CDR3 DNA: TGTGCCAGCAGCCCTCCTACTAGCGTTGGGGCGGTAGCCAAAAACATTCAGTACTTC
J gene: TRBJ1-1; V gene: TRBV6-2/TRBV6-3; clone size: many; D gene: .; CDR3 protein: CASTTTVKTEAFF; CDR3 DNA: TGTGCCAGCACCACGACAGTAAAGACTGAAGCTTTCTTT
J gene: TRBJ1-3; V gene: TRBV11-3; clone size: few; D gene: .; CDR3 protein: CASSWDNLSGNTIYF; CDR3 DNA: TGTGCCAGCAGCTGGGACAACCTGTCTGGAAACACCATATATTTT
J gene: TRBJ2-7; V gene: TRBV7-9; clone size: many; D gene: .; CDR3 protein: CASSHGVTGLLYEQYF; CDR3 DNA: TGTGCCAGCAGTCATGGGGTGACAGGACTTCTCTACGAGCAGTACTTC
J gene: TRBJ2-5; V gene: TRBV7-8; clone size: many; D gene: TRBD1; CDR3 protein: CASSLRGQQTQYF; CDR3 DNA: TGTGCCAGCAGCTTAAGGGGACAGCAGACCCAGTACTTC
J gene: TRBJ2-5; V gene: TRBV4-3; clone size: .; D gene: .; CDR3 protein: CASSQDGGWETQYF; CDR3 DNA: TGCGCCAGCAGCCAAGATGGGGGCTGGGAGACCCAGTACTTC
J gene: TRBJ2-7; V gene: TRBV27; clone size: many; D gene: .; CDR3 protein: CASSLYKVTGGIYEQYF; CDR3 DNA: TGTGCCAGCAGTTTATATAAAGTCACAGGAGGGATCTACGAGCAGTACTTC